This T cell receptor beta chain was obtained from a study of T cell repertoires in cytomegalovirus infection (dated by TCRdb to 2018 to 2020). For context, the study as a whole: The HLA type of each donor mattered for the analysis, because public TCR beta signatures pointed to carriage of CMV infection along with the matching HLA type. Study-wide conclusions, independent of this receptor: In both this cohort and an independent cohort of some 380 donors, the cumulative frequency of public TCR beta family members distinguished carriers of CMV infection plus the relevant HLA type. The ex vivo response was dominated by HLA-C-restricted CMV-specific TCR beta clonotypes, which also provided the single most frequent clonotype in two of eight donors.

This clonotype was seen a handful of times. The clone's antigen remains unknown. No base qualities exist here, and no much larger clone lies one base off it. The reads were generated on an Illumina HiSeq 1500. TCRdb handled the public reads itself, with Q25 trimming in fastp and clone calling in MiXCR, and kept productive beta chains. Records with the same CDR3 protein are collapsed into one entry carrying the most frequent genes and DNA. In this sample the table shows some 700,000 distinct CDR3 sequences, 35% to 45% of which occur a single time. The ten largest clones capture about 2.8% of the sample. The CDR3 measures 15 amino acids from cysteine to phenylalanine. Only the CDR3 region is kept as DNA, spanning 45 bases read in frame from base 1. Trimming at the junction amounts to 5 bases on V and 8 bases on J, and the germline ends lie 16 bases apart. The germline V gene (reference sequence) provides CDR1 MNHNY and CDR2 SVGAGI.

The TCR originated in a human donor in good health (CMV status not recorded). Some clones in this sample may be carry-over from other donors' samples. Sequencing was performed on PBMCs. The sequence is built from TRBV6-6 and TRBJ1-6; the D gene assignment is ambiguous. The CDR3 region: CASSVSHGPYSPLHF. In nucleotides, the sequence is TGTGCCAGCAGTGTTAGTCATGGACCCTATTCACCCCTCCACTTT.